There are a few counts of the clone carrying this T cell receptor beta chain. Its matching antigen is unknown. TCRdb re-called the 5' RACE reads through MiXCR, storing one row per CDR3 protein. The sample has 1.5 million to 2 million distinct CDR3 sequences, around 29% seen once. The CDR3 extends over 16 amino acids. Germline V gene sequence: CDR1 MNHEY, CDR2 SVGAGI. The J segment lost 6 bases and the V segment lost 0 bases, leaving 7 bases of the junction unmatched. The data stem from a study of identical twins. Study outcomes and limitations: With beta out-of-frame sequences, excess sharing by twins was weaker. Models underestimated out-of-frame TCR alpha sharing in monozygotic twins.

Sequencing input: cord blood. The J gene is TRBJ2-1, the V gene TRBV6-5, with 8 bases fitting TRBD2. This clonotype originated in a newborn girl in good health. CDR3 in DNA: TGTGCCAGCAGTTACTCGAACATCGGGAGGGCCAATGAGCAGTTCTTC. Translation gives CASSYSNIGRANEQFF.